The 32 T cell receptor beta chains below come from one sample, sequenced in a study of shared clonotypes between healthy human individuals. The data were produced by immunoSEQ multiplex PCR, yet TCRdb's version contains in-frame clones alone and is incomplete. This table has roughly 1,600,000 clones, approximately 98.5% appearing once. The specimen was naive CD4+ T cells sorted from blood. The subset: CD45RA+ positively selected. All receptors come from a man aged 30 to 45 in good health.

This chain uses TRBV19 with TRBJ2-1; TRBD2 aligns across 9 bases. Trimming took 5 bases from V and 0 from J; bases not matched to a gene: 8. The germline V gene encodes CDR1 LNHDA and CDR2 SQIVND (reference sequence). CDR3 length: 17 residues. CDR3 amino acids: CASSVRLAVSSYNEQFF. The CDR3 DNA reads TGTGCCAGTAGTGTGAGACTAGCGGTTAGCTCCTACAATGAGCAGTTCTTC.

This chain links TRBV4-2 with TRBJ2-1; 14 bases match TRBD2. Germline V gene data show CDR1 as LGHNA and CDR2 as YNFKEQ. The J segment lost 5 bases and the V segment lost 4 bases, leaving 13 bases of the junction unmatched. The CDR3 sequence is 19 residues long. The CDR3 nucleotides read TGTGCCAGCAGCCGAACTGGACTAGCGGGAGGTGGCGGTGACAATGAGCAGTTCTTC. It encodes CASSRTGLAGGGGDNEQFF.

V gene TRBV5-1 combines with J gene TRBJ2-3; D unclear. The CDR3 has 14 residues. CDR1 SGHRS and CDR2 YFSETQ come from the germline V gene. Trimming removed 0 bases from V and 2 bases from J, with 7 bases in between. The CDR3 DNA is TGCGCCAGCAGCTTGGCCAATCCCACAGATACGCAGTATTTT. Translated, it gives CASSLANPTDTQYF.

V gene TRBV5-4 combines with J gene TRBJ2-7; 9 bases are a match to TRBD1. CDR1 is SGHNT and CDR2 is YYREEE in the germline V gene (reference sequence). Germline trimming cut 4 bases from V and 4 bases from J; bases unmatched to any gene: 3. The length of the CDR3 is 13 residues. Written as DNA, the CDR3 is TGTGCCAGCAGCACAGGGGGCCCTTACGAGCAGTACTTC. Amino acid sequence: CASSTGGPYEQYF.

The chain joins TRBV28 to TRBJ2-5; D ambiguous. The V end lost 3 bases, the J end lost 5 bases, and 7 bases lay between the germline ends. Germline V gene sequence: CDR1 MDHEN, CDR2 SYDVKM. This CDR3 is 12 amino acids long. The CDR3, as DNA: TGTGCCAGCAGTTTCTACCGTGAGACCCAGTACTTC. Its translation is CASSFYRETQYF.

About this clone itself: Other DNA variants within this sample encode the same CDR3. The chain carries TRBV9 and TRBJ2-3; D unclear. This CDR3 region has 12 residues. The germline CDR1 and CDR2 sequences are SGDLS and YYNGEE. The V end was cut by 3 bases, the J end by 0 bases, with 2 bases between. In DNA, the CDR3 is TGTGCCAGCAGCGGAAGCACAGATACGCAGTATTTT. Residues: CASSGSTDTQYF.

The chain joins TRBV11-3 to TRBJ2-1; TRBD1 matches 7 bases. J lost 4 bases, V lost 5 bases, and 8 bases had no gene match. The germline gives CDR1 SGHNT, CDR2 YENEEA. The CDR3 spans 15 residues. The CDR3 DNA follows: TGTGCCAGCAGCGCTAGACAGGGTTTTTACAATGAGCAGTTCTTC. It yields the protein CASSARQGFYNEQFF.

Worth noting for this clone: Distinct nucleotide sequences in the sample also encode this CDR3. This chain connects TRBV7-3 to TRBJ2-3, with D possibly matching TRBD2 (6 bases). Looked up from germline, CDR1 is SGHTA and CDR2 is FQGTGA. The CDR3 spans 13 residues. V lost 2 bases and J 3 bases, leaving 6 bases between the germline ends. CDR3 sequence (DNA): TGTGCCAGCAGCTTAGGGGGGACAGATACGCAGTATTTT. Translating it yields CASSLGGTDTQYF.

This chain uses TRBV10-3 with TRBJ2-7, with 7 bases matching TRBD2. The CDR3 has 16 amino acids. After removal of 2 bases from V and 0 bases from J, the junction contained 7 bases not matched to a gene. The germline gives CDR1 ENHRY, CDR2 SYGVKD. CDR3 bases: TGTGCCATCAGTGAGGTGCCGGGGGGTGGCTCCTACGAGCAGTACTTC. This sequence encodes CAISEVPGGGSYEQYF.

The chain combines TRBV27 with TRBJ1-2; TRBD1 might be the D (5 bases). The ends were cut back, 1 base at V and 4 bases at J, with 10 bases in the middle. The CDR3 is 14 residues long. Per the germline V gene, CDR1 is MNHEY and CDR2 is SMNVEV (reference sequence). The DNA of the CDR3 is TGTGCCAGCAGTTTATTGCGGGGCCCCTATGGCTACACCTTC. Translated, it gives CASSLLRGPYGYTF.

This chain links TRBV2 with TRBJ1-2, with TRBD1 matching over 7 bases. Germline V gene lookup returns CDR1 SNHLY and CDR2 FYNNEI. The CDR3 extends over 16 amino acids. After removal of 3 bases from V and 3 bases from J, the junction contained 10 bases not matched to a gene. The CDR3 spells CASSDRDSVGHYGYTF. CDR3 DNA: TGTGCCAGCAGTGATCGGGACAGTGTTGGGCACTATGGCTACACCTTC.

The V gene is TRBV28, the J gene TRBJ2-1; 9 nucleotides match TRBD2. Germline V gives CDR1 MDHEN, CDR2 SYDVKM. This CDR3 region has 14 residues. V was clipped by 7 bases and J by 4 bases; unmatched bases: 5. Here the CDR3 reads CASIPGLAYNEQFF. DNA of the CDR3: TGTGCCAGCATTCCGGGACTAGCTTACAATGAGCAGTTCTTC.

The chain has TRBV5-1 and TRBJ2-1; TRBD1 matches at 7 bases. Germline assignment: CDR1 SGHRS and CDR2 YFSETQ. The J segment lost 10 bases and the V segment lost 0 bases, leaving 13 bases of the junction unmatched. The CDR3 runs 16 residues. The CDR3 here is CASSLVSRQGDGEQFF. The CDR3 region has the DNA TGCGCCAGCAGCTTGGTCTCTAGACAGGGCGATGGCGAGCAGTTCTTC.

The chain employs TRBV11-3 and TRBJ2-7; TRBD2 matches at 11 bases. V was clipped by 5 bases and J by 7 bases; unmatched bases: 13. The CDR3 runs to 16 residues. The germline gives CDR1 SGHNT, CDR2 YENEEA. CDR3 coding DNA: TGTGCCAGCAGCCCCAGAACTAGCGGGAGCTCCTCTGAGCAGTACTTC. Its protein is CASSPRTSGSSSEQYF. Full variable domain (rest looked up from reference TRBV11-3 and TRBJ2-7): EAGVVQSPRYKIIEKKQPVAFWCNPISGHNTLYWYLQNLGQGPELLIRYENEEAVDDSQLPKDRFSAERLKGVDSTLKIQPAELGDSAVYLCASSPRTSGSSSEQYFGPGTRLTVT.

In DNA, the CDR3 is TGTGCCAGCAGGGGGAGACGGCCCTACGAGCAGTACTTC. It translates to CASRGRRPYEQYF. The chain has TRBV28 and TRBJ2-7; possible D gene TRBD2, 5 bases. Deletions cut 6 bases from V and 2 bases from J, with 11 bases between. CDR1 and CDR2 from the germline V gene are MDHEN and SYDVKM. There are 13 residues in the CDR3.

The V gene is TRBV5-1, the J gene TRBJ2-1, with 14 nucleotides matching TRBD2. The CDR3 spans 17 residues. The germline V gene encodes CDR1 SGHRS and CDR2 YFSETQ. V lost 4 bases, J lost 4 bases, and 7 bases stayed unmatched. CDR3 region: CASSNGLAGGIYNEQFF. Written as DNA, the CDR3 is TGCGCCAGCAGCAATGGACTAGCGGGAGGAATTTACAATGAGCAGTTCTTC.

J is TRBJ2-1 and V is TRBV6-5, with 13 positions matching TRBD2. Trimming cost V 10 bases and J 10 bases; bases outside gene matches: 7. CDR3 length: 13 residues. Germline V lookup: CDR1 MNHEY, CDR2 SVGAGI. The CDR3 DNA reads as TGTGCCACCAAGGGACTAGCGGGAATCGAGCAGTTCTTC. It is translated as CATKGLAGIEQFF.

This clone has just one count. Written as DNA, the CDR3 is TGCAGCGTTGAAGCCGCAGGGTCCTACGAGCAGTACTTC. This translates into CSVEAAGSYEQYF. This rearrangement joins TRBV29-1 to TRBJ2-7, with D perhaps TRBD1 (5 bases). Trimming cost V 1 base and J 1 base, with 8 bases left between them. Germline loops: CDR1 SQVTM, CDR2 ANQGSEA. This CDR3 comprises 13 residues.

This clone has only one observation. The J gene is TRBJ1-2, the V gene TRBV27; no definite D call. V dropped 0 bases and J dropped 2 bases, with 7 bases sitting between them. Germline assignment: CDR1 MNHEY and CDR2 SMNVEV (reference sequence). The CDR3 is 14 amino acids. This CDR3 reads CASSLSYGNYGYTF. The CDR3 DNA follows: TGTGCCAGCAGTTTATCATACGGCAACTATGGCTACACCTTC.

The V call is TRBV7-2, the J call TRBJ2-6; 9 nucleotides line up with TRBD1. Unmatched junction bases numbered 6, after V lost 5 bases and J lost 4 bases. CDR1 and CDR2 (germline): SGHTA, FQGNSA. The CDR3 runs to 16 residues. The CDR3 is CASSRNRGPGANVLTF. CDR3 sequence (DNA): TGTGCCAGCAGCCGTAACAGGGGGCCAGGGGCCAACGTCCTGACTTTC. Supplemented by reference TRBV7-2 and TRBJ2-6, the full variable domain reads GAGVSQSPSNKVTEKGKDVELRCDPISGHTALYWYRQSLGQGLEFLIYFQGNSAPDKSGLPSDRFSAERTGGSVSTLTIQRTQQEDSAVYLCASSRNRGPGANVLTFGAGSRLTVL.

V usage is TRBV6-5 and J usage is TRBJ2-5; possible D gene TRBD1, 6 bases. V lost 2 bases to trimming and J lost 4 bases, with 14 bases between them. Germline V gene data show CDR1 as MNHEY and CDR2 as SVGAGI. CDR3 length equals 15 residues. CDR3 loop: CASSYDQRGGETQYF. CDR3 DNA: TGTGCCAGCAGTTACGATCAAAGAGGGGGAGAGACCCAGTACTTC.

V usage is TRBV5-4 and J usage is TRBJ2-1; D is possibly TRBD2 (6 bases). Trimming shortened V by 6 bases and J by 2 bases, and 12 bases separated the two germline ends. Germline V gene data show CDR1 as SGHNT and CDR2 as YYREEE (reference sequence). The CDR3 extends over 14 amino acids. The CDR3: CASTGGATYNEQFF. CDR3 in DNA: TGTGCCAGCACAGGCGGGGCCACCTACAATGAGCAGTTCTTC.

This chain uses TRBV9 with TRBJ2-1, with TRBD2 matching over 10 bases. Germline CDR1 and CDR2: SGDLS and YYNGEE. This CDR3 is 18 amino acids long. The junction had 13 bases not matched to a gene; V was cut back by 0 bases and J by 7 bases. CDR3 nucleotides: TGTGCCAGCAGCGTAGCTACGAGGGCTAGCGGGAGTGGGAATGAGCAGTTCTTC. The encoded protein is CASSVATRASGSGNEQFF.

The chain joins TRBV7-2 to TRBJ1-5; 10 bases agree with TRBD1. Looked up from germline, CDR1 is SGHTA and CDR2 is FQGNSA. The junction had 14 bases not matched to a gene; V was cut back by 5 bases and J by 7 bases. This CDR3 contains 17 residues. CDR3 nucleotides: TGTGCCAGCAGCCACCCCTCCGGGACAGGGGTAGAACAGCCCCAGCATTTT. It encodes CASSHPSGTGVEQPQHF. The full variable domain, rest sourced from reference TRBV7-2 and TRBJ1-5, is GAGVSQSPSNKVTEKGKDVELRCDPISGHTALYWYRQSLGQGLEFLIYFQGNSAPDKSGLPSDRFSAERTGGSVSTLTIQRTQQEDSAVYLCASSHPSGTGVEQPQHFGDGTRLSIL.

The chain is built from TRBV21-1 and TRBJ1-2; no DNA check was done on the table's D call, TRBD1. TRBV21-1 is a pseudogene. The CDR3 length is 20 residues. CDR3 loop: CASSKEDEGDRPLTTMSCTF. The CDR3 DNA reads TGTGCCAGCAGCAAAGAGGATGAGGGGGACAGGCCCTTAACCACTATGAGTTGCACCTTC.

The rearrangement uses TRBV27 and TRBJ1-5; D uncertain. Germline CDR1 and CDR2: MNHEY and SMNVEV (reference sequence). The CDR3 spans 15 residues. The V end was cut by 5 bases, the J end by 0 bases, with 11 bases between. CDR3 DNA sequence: TGTGCCAGCAGTCCGCGCAGGCCTAGCAATCAGCCCCAGCATTTT. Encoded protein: CASSPRRPSNQPQHF.

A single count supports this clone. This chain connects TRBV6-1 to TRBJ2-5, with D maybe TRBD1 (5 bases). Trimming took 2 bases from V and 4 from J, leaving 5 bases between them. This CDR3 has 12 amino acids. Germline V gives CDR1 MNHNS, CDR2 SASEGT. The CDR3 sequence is CASSERGETQYF. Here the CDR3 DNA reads TGTGCCAGCAGTGAAAGGGGAGAGACCCAGTACTTC.

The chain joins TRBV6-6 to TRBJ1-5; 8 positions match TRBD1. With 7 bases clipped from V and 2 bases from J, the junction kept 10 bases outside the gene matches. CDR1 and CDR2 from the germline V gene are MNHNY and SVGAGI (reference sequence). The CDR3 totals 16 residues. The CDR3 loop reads CASTNGPGQGNQPQHF. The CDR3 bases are TGTGCCAGCACCAACGGCCCGGGACAGGGCAATCAGCCCCAGCATTTT.

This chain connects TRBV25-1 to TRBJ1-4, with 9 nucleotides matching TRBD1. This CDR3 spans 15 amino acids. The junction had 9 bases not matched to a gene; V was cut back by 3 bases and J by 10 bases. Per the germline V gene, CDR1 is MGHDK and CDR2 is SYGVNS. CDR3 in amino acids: CASSEVTGGLGKLFF. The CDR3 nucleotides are TGTGCCAGCAGTGAGGTTACAGGGGGCTTAGGAAAACTGTTTTTT.

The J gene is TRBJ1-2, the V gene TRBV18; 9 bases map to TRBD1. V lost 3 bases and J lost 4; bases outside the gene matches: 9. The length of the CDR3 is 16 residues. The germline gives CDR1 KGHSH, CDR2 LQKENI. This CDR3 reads CASSPNQGQGFYGYTF. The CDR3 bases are TGTGCCAGCTCACCGAACCAGGGACAGGGATTCTATGGCTACACCTTC.

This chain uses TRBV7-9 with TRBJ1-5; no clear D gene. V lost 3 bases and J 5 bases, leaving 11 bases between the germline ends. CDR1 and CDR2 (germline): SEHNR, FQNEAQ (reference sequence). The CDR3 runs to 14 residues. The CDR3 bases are TGTGCCAGCAGCTTCTCCCAGGCAGATCAGCCCCAGCATTTT. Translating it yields CASSFSQADQPQHF.

CDR3 nucleotide sequence: TGCGCCAGCAGCTTGCCGAGGGGGACGGGCAATGAGCAGTTCTTC. It is translated as CASSLPRGTGNEQFF. The chain links TRBV5-1 to TRBJ2-1; D might be TRBD1 (6 bases). V was cut by 1 base and J by 6 bases, with 14 bases left in between. Germline CDR1 is SGHRS and CDR2 is YFSETQ. The CDR3 extends over 15 amino acids. Using reference TRBV5-1 and TRBJ2-1 for the parts outside the CDR3, the full variable domain is KAGVTQTPRYLIKTRGQQVTLSCSPISGHRSVSWYQQTPGQGLQFLFEYFSETQRNKGNFPGRFSGRQFSNSRSEMNVSTLELGDSALYLCASSLPRGTGNEQFFGPGTRLTVL.